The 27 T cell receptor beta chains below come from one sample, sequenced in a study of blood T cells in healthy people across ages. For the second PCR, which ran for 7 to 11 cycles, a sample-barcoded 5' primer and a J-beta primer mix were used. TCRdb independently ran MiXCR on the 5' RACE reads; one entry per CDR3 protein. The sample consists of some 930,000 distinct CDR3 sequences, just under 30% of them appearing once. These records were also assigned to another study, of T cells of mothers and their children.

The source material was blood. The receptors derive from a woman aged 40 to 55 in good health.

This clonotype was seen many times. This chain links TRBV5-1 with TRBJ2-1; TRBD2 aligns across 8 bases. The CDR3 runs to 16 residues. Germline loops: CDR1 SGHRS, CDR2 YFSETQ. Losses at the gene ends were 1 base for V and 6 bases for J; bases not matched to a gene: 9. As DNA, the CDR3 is TGCGCCAGCAGCTTGTTGTTCAGCGGGGGATTCAATGAGCAGTTCTTC. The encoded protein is CASSLLFSGGFNEQFF.

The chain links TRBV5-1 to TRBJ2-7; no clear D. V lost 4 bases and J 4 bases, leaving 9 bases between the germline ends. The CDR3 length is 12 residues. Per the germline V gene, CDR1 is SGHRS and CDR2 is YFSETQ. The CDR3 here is CASSPSFYEQYF. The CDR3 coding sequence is TGCGCCAGCAGCCCCAGTTTTTACGAGCAGTACTTC.

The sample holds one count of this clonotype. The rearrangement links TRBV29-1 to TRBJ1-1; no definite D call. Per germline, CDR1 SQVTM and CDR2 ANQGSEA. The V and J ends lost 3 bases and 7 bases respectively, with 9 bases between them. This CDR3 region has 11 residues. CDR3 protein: CSVERGDEAFF. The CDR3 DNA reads TGCAGCGTTGAGCGTGGGGATGAAGCTTTCTTT.

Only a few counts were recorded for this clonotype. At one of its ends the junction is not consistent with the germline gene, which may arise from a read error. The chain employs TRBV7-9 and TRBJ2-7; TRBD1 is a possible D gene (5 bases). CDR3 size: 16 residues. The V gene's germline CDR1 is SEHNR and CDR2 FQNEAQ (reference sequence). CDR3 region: CVSSPQGGFSSYEQYF. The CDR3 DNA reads TGTGTCAGCAGCCCCCAGGGCGGATTTAGCTCCTACGAGCAGTACTTC.

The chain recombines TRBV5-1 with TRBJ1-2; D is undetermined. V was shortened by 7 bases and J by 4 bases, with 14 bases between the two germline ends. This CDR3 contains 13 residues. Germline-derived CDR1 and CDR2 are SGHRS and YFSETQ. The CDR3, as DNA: TGCGCCAGCGGCCCCCTGAGAGCCTATGGCTACACCTTC. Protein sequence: CASGPLRAYGYTF.

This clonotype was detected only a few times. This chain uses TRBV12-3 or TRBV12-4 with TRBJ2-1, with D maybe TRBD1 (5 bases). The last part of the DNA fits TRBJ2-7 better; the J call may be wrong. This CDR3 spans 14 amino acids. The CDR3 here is CASMGDSSYNEQYF. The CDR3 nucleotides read TGTGCCAGCATGGGTGACAGCTCCTACAATGAGCAGTACTTC.

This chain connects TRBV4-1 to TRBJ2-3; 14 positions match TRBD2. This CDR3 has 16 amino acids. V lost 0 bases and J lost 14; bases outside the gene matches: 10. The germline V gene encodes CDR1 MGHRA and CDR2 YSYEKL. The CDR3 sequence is CASSQDPRGLAGGRYF. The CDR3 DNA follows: TGCGCCAGCAGCCAAGATCCCCGAGGACTAGCGGGAGGACGGTATTTT.

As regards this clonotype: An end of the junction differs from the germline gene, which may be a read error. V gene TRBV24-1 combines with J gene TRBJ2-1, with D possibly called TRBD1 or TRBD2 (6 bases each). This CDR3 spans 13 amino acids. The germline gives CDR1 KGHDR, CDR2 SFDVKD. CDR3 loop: CATSDPSRGEQVF. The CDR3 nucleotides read TGTGCCACCAGTGACCCCTCAAGGGGGGAGCAGGTCTTC.

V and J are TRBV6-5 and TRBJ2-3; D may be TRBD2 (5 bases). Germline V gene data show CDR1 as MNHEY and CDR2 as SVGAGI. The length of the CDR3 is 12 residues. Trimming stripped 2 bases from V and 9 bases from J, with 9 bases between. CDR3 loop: CASSYTSGTQYF. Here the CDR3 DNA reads TGTGCCAGCAGTTACACCTCGGGGACGCAGTATTTT.

The CDR3: CASSLTDARGYTF. The DNA for the CDR3 is TGCGCCAGCAGCCTGACGGACGCCAGGGGCTACACCTTC. This chain uses TRBV5-1 with TRBJ1-2; D not resolved. Germline CDR1 and CDR2: SGHRS and YFSETQ. Trimming stripped 4 bases from V and 8 bases from J, with 15 bases between. The CDR3 covers 13 residues.

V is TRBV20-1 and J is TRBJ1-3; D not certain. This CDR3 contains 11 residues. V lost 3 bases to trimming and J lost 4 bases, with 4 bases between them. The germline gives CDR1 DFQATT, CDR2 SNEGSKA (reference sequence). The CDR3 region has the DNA TGCAGTGCTAGCTCCGGAAACACCATATATTTT. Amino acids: CSASSGNTIYF.

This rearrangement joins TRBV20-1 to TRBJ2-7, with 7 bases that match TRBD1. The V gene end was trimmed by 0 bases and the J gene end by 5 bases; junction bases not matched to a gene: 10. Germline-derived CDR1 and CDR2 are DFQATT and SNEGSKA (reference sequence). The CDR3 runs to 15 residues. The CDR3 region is CSAREPGQLKNEQYF. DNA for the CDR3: TGCAGTGCTAGAGAACCGGGACAGCTTAAGAACGAGCAGTACTTC.

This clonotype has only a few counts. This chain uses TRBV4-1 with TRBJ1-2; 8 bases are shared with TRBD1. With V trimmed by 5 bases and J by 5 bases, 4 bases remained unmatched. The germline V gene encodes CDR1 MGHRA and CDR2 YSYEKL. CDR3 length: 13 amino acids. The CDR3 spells CASSGQGKYGYTF. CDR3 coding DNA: TGCGCCAGCAGCGGACAGGGCAAATATGGCTACACCTTC.

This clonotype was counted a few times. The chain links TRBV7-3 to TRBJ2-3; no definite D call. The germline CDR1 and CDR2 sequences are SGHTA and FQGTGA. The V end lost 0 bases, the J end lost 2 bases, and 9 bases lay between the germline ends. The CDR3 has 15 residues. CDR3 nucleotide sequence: TGTGCCAGCAGCTTAACCCCACGGCACACAGATACGCAGTATTTT. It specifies CASSLTPRHTDTQYF.

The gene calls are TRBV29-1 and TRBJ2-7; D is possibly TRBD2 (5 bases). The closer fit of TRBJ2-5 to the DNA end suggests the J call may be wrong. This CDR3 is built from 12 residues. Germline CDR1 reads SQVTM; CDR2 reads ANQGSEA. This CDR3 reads CSVARGKETQYF. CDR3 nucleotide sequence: TGCAGCGTCGCTCGGGGAAAAGAGACCCAGTACTTC.

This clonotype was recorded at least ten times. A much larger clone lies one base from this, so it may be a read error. CDR3 coding DNA: TGTGCCAGCAGTTACGACAGATGCTACGAGCAGTACTTC. This gives the protein CASSYDRCYEQYF. The genes are TRBV6-5 and TRBJ2-7, with D perhaps TRBD1 (5 bases). The CDR3 has 13 amino acids. Germline loops: CDR1 MNHEY, CDR2 SVGAGI. The V end lost 2 bases, the J end lost 3 bases, and 8 bases lay between the germline ends.

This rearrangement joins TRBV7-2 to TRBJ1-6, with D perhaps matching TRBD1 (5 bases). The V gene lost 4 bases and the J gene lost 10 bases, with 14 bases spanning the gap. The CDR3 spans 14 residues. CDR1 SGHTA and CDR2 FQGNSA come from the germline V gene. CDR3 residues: CASSSRREDSPLHF. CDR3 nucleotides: TGTGCCAGCAGCTCCCGCAGGGAGGACTCACCCCTCCACTTT.

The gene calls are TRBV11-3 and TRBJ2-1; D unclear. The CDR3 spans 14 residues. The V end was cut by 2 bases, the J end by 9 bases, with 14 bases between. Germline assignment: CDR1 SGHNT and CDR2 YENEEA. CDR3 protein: CASSLTGPRGEQFF. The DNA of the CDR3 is TGTGCCAGCAGCTTAACCGGCCCCCGCGGTGAGCAGTTCTTC.

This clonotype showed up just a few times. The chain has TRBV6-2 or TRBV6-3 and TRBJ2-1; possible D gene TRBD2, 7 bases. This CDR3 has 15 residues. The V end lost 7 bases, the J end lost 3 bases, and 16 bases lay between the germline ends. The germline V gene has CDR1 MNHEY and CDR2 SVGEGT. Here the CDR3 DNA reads TGTGCCAGCATTAGGGGGGGGCCGGTCTACAATGAGCAGTTCTTC. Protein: CASIRGGPVYNEQFF.

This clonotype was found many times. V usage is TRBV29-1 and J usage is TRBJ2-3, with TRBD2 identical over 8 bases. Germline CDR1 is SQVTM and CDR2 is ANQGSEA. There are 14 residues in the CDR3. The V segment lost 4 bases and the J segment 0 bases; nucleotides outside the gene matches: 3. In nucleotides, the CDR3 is TGCAGCGTTGGGGTAGCGGGGAGCACAGATACGCAGTATTTT. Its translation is CSVGVAGSTDTQYF.

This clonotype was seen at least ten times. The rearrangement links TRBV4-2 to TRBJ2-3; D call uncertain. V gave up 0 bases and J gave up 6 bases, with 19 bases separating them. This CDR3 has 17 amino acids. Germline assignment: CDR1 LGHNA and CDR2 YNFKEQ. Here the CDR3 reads CASSQDLERILKDTQYF. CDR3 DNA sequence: TGTGCCAGCAGCCAAGATTTGGAGCGCATTCTCAAGGATACGCAGTATTTT.

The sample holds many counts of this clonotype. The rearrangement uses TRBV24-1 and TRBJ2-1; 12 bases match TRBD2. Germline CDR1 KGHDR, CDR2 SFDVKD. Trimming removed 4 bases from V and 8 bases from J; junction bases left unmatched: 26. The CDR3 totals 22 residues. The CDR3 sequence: CATSDHGLAGLLTGAVVDEQFF. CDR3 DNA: TGTGCCACCAGTGACCACGGACTAGCGGGGCTTTTAACAGGGGCGGTCGTAGATGAGCAGTTCTTC.

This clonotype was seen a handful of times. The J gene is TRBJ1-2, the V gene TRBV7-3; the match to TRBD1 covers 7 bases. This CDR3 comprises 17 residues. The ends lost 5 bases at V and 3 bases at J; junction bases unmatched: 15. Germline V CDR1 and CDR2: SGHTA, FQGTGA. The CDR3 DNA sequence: TGTGCCAGCAGCGCGCCTCCCGGGACAGATCCTTACTATGGCTACACCTTC. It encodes CASSAPPGTDPYYGYTF.

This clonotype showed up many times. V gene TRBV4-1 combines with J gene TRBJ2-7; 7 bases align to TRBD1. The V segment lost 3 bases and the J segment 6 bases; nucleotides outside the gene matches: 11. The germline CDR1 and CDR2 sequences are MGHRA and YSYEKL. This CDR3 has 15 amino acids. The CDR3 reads CASSQLQGEASEQYF. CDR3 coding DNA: TGCGCCAGCAGCCAGCTTCAGGGGGAAGCGTCCGAGCAGTACTTC.

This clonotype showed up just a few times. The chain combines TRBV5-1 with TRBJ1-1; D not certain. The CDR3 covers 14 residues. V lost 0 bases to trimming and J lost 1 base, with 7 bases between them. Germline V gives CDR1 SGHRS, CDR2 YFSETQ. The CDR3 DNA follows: TGCGCCAGCAGCTTGGTTAATCAGAACACTGAAGCTTTCTTT. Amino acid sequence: CASSLVNQNTEAFF.

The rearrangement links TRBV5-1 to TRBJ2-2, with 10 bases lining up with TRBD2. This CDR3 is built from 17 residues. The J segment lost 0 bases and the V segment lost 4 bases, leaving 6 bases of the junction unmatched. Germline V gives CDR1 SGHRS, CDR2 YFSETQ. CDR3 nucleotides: TGCGCCAGCAGCGGGAGGACTAGCGGAACGAACACCGGGGAGCTGTTTTTT. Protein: CASSGRTSGTNTGELFF. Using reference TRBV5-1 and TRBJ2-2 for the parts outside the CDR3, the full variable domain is KAGVTQTPRYLIKTRGQQVTLSCSPISGHRSVSWYQQTPGQGLQFLFEYFSETQRNKGNFPGRFSGRQFSNSRSEMNVSTLELGDSALYLCASSGRTSGTNTGELFFGEGSRLTVL.

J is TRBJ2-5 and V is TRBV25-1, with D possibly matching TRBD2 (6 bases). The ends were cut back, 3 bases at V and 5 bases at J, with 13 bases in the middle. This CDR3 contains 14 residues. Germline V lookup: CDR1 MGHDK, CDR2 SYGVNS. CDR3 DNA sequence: TGTGCCAGCAGTGACATGACGGGGGTGGAGACCCAGTACTTC. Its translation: CASSDMTGVETQYF.